The rows below give T cell receptor beta chains drawn from one sample of a study of T cells in Graves' hyperthyroidism and ophthalmopathy. Using its own MiXCR run on the multiplex PCR reads, TCRdb lists one record per CDR3 protein. The sample lists 600,000 to 700,000 distinct CDR3 sequences; 40% to 55% were seen once. The specimen sequenced was peripheral blood or thyroid tissue (not recorded which). The receptor source for this set is an adult man with Graves' disease, either hyperthyroidism or ophthalmopathy (not recorded which). The conserved cysteine and the conserved F or W are not part of the CDR3 here.

CDR3: ASSVGATNEKLF
J: TRBJ1-4
V: TRBV9

CDR3: SVGTGQIYGYT
J: TRBJ1-2
V: TRBV29-1

CDR3: ASSGTGTGNEKLF
J: TRBJ1-4
V: TRBV2

CDR3: ASSFWKNSGNTIY
J: TRBJ1-3
V: TRBV2

CDR3: ATSDLRSSTDTQY
J: TRBJ2-3
V: TRBV24-1

CDR3: SASGMGWSGNTIY
J: TRBJ1-3
V: TRBV20-1

CDR3: ASSSTTSGSRDEQY
J: TRBJ2-7
V: TRBV6-1

CDR3: ATSRDLGSFNYGYT
J: TRBJ1-2
V: TRBV15

CDR3: ASSVGDSVYGYT
J: TRBJ1-2
V: TRBV7-8

CDR3: ASSSNGGQSVYGYT
J: TRBJ1-2
V: TRBV2

CDR3: ASSDWDEKLF
J: TRBJ1-4
V: TRBV2

CDR3: ASSFIGTSGANVLT
J: TRBJ2-6
V: TRBV12-3/TRBV12-4

CDR3: ASSGTGWEQNTKFH
J: TRBJ1-6
V: TRBV5-4

CDR3: ASSRAGESYEQY
J: TRBJ2-7
V: TRBV7-9

CDR3: ASSSEGGLYEQY
J: TRBJ2-7
V: TRBV5-4

CDR3: ATSMRQGPGQPQH
J: TRBJ1-5
V: TRBV15

CDR3: SASGGAWETQY
J: TRBJ2-5
V: TRBV20-1

CDR3: SARDLSLGETQY
J: TRBJ2-5
V: TRBV20-1

CDR3: ASSDLFGQPDQY
J: TRBJ2-5
V: TRBV6-4

CDR3: SAPYLEGYT
J: TRBJ1-2
V: TRBV20-1